One and the same sample provided the 23 T cell receptor beta chains below, sequenced in a study of radiotherapy plus CTLA-4 blockade in lung cancer. Produced via immunoSEQ multiplex PCR; TCRdb's table is partial and in-frame only. The sample carries some 77,000 clones, around 85% recorded once. The starting material was peripheral blood, obtained from a patient treated with radiotherapy plus ipilimumab. The receptor source for this set is a human donor with non-small cell lung cancer who had a partial response to radiotherapy plus ipilimumab.

This clone was picked up one time. The V call is TRBV5-1, the J call TRBJ2-2; 7 bases agree with TRBD1. The germline V gene has CDR1 SGHRS and CDR2 YFSETQ. After removal of 0 bases from V and 1 base from J, the junction contained 12 bases not matched to a gene. CDR3 length: 19 residues. The CDR3 loop reads CASSLARGWGQLNTGELFF. CDR3 nucleotides: TGCGCCAGCAGCTTGGCCAGAGGGTGGGGACAGCTGAACACCGGGGAGCTGTTTTTT.

The V gene is TRBV18, the J gene TRBJ1-2; D not resolved. The germline V and J ends were trimmed by 0 bases and 7 bases, with 15 bases remaining between them. Germline V CDR1 and CDR2: KGHSH, LQKENI. The CDR3 length is 15 residues. CDR3 protein: CASSPPRGNPGGYTF. The CDR3 DNA reads TGTGCCAGCTCACCACCCCGAGGGAACCCGGGTGGCTACACCTTC.

The rearrangement joins TRBV5-1 to TRBJ2-5; perhaps TRBD2 as D (5 bases). The CDR3 loop spans 14 amino acids. Germline V gives CDR1 SGHRS, CDR2 YFSETQ. V lost 1 base to trimming and J lost 1 base, with 8 bases between them. The chain's CDR3 is CASSLSSSQETQYF. For the CDR3, the DNA is TGCGCCAGCAGCTTGTCTAGCAGCCAAGAGACCCAGTACTTC. Based on the CDR3 plus reference TRBV5-1 and TRBJ2-5, the full variable domain is KAGVTQTPRYLIKTRGQQVTLSCSPISGHRSVSWYQQTPGQGLQFLFEYFSETQRNKGNFPGRFSGRQFSNSRSEMNVSTLELGDSALYLCASSLSSSQETQYFGPGTRLLVL.

The chain joins TRBV18 to TRBJ1-5, with D possibly matching TRBD1 (5 bases). Looked up from germline, CDR1 is KGHSH and CDR2 is LQKENI. The CDR3 is 13 amino acids. V lost 5 bases and J lost 11, with 16 bases in between. In DNA form, the CDR3 reads TGTGCCAGCTCAATCGACAGTTCCCGGGCCCAGCATTTT. Protein product: CASSIDSSRAQHF. Filled out from reference TRBV18 and TRBJ1-5, the complete variable domain reads NAGVMQNPRHLVRRRGQEARLRCSPMKGHSHVYWYRQLPEEGLKFMVYLQKENIIDESGMPKERFSAEFPKEGPSILRIQQVVRGDSAAYFCASSIDSSRAQHFGDGTRLSIL.

The CDR3: CASMGGAGADTQYF. CDR3 sequence (DNA): TGTGCCAGCATGGGAGGGGCCGGAGCAGATACGCAGTATTTT. The chain couples TRBV7-3 to TRBJ2-3; 7 bases match TRBD2. Germline CDR1 is SGHTA and CDR2 is FQGTGA. The V segment lost 7 bases and the J segment 4 bases; nucleotides outside the gene matches: 8. The CDR3 loop spans 14 amino acids.

This chain links TRBV5-1 with TRBJ1-1; D is undetermined. V lost 3 bases and J 1 base, leaving 10 bases between the germline ends. The CDR3 consists of 14 residues. Germline V gene lookup returns CDR1 SGHRS and CDR2 YFSETQ. The CDR3 protein is CASSSVTRNTEAFF. The CDR3 bases are TGCGCCAGCAGCTCCGTAACGAGGAACACTGAAGCTTTCTTT.

The rearrangement uses TRBV5-6 and TRBJ2-2; 13 bases line up with TRBD2. The trim removed 3 bases at V and 5 bases at J, leaving 4 bases unmatched. The CDR3 sequence is 16 residues long. CDR1 and CDR2 (germline): SGHDT, YYEEEE. In nucleotides, the CDR3 is TGTGCCAGCAGCTCGATGGGACTAGCGGGAACCGGGGAGCTGTTTTTT. Encoded protein: CASSSMGLAGTGELFF.

The chain carries TRBV6-4 and TRBJ1-2, with 7 bases aligning to TRBD1. Per germline, CDR1 MRHNA and CDR2 SNTAGT. The CDR3 sequence is 15 residues long. V gave up 10 bases and J gave up 0 bases; unmatched junction bases: 11. As DNA, the CDR3 is TGTGCCACCCATCCCGGGACAGATCCTAACTATGGCTACACCTTC. The encoded protein is CATHPGTDPNYGYTF.

This chain connects TRBV19 to TRBJ2-3; 10 bases are shared with TRBD1. V gave up 3 bases and J gave up 8 bases; unmatched junction bases: 8. This CDR3 comprises 15 residues. Germline values: CDR1 LNHDA, CDR2 SQIVND (reference sequence). In nucleotides, the CDR3 is TGTGCCAGTAGTATGGAGACAGGGGGCTTAGGTACGCAGTATTTT. Its translation is CASSMETGGLGTQYF.

This clone was detected only once. V is TRBV18 and J is TRBJ1-4; tentatively, D is TRBD1 (5 bases). Germline values: CDR1 KGHSH, CDR2 LQKENI. Trimming stripped 3 bases from V and 2 bases from J, with 13 bases between. The CDR3 runs to 16 residues. The CDR3 DNA is TGTGCCAGCTCACCGTTCCAGGGTGGGACTAATGAAAAACTGTTTTTT. The encoded protein is CASSPFQGGTNEKLFF.

This clone was picked up a small number of times. The chain combines TRBV7-9 with TRBJ1-4; TRBD1 agrees at 9 bases. Germline assignment: CDR1 SEHNR and CDR2 FQNEAQ (reference sequence). CDR3 length: 15 residues. V was clipped by 5 bases and J by 8 bases; unmatched bases: 9. The CDR3 region is CASSPRDRAGEKLFF. CDR3 bases: TGTGCCAGCAGCCCCCGGGACAGGGCTGGCGAAAAACTGTTTTTT.

The genes are TRBV6-1 and TRBJ2-7, with 9 nucleotides matching TRBD1. Germline lookup yields CDR1 MNHNS and CDR2 SASEGT. There are 15 residues in the CDR3. J gave up 7 bases and V 2 bases, and 9 bases lay outside the gene matches. Written as DNA, the CDR3 is TGTGCCAGCAGTGAAAGACAGGGGGGGTCGAGAGAGCAGTACGTC. Its translation: CASSERQGGSREQYV.

This clone has only a few counts. The chain employs TRBV10-1 and TRBJ2-7; 7 bases line up with TRBD2. The CDR3 is 12 residues long. After removal of 3 bases from V and 6 bases from J, the junction contained 2 bases not matched to a gene. Germline values: CDR1 WNHNN, CDR2 SYGVQD (reference sequence). For the CDR3, the DNA is TGCGCCAGCAGTGACCGCGGGAGCGAGCAGTACTTC. Protein sequence: CASSDRGSEQYF.

CDR3 in amino acids: CASSAWRADYFYGYTF. In nucleotides, the CDR3 is TGTGCCAGCAGTGCTTGGCGGGCAGATTACTTTTATGGCTACACCTTC. V gene TRBV28 combines with J gene TRBJ1-2; no firm D call. Germline V gene lookup returns CDR1 MDHEN and CDR2 SYDVKM. The CDR3 contains 16 residues. Deletions cut 5 bases from V and 5 bases from J, with 21 bases between.

The gene calls are TRBV28 and TRBJ1-2, with D maybe TRBD1 (5 bases). Germline lookup yields CDR1 MDHEN and CDR2 SYDVKM. The CDR3 sequence is 16 residues long. Trimming removed 2 bases at V and 4 bases at J, with 17 bases between. The chain's CDR3 is CASSLSPRARSYGYTF. For the CDR3, the DNA is TGTGCCAGCAGTTTAAGTCCCAGGGCAAGAAGCTATGGCTACACCTTC.

The rearrangement joins TRBV28 to TRBJ1-5; no reliable D call. V lost 3 bases and J lost 0, with 6 bases in between. This CDR3 region has 14 residues. Germline CDR1 MDHEN, CDR2 SYDVKM. The CDR3 DNA reads as TGTGCCAGCAGTTTTGCGAATAGCAATCAGCCCCAGCATTTT. Translated: CASSFANSNQPQHF.

J is TRBJ2-3 and V is TRBV7-6; 9 bases are shared with TRBD2. The CDR3 sequence is 16 residues long. CDR1 is SGHVS and CDR2 is FNYEAQ in the germline V gene. The V segment lost 3 bases and the J segment 1 base; nucleotides outside the gene matches: 5. CDR3 in amino acids: CASSLIAGDGTDTQYF. The CDR3 nucleotides are TGTGCCAGCAGCTTGATAGCGGGAGACGGCACAGATACGCAGTATTTT.

This clone has only a few counts. The chain recombines TRBV5-5 with TRBJ2-7; 8 bases fit TRBD1. Unmatched junction bases numbered 2, after V lost 0 bases and J lost 6 bases. Germline V CDR1 and CDR2: SGHKS, YYEKEE (reference sequence). CDR3 length equals 13 residues. CDR3 coding DNA: TGTGCCAGCAGCTTGGCGGGACAGGCCGAGCAGTACTTC. This codes for CASSLAGQAEQYF. The full variable domain, in which reference TRBV5-5 and TRBJ2-7 provide the parts outside the CDR3, is DAGVTQSPTHLIKTRGQQVTLRCSPISGHKSVSWYQQVLGQGPQFIFQYYEKEERGRGNFPDRFSARQFPNYSSELNVNALLLGDSALYLCASSLAGQAEQYFGPGTRLTVT.

The chain uses TRBV7-3 and TRBJ2-4; 9 bases map to TRBD1. V dropped 2 bases and J dropped 12; count of bases not matched to a gene: 5. CDR1 SGHTA and CDR2 FQGTGA come from the germline V gene. CDR3 length: 13 amino acids. Here the CDR3 DNA reads TGTGCCAGCAGCTTAGGACAGGGGATGGCTCAGTACTTC. Translating gives CASSLGQGMAQYF.

The J gene is TRBJ1-1, the V gene TRBV6-5; a weak D match, TRBD1 (5 bases). With 6 bases removed from V and 8 bases from J, the gap between germline ends came to 10 bases. Germline loops: CDR1 MNHEY, CDR2 SVGAGI. This CDR3 spans 11 amino acids. The DNA for the CDR3 is TGTGCCAGCAGGGCCAGGGCCGAAGCTTTCTTT. Protein sequence: CASRARAEAFF.

The V and J genes are TRBV28 and TRBJ2-1; D gene ambiguous. CDR3 size: 13 residues. CDR1 is MDHEN, CDR2 SYDVKM, per germline. With 5 bases removed from V and 6 bases from J, the gap between germline ends came to 11 bases. CDR3: CASSLPQVNEQFF. As DNA, the CDR3 is TGTGCCAGCAGTCTGCCGCAGGTCAATGAGCAGTTCTTC.

The rearrangement uses TRBV19 and TRBJ2-1, with 7 bases lining up with TRBD1. Germline CDR1 and CDR2: LNHDA and SQIVND (reference sequence). V dropped 3 bases and J dropped 4; count of bases not matched to a gene: 6. CDR3 length: 15 amino acids. The CDR3 DNA reads as TGTGCCAGTAGTATCTTTGGGACAGATTACAATGAGCAGTTCTTC. Translating gives CASSIFGTDYNEQFF.

This sequence joins TRBV7-9 and TRBJ2-7; tentatively, D is TRBD1 (6 bases). The V gene's germline CDR1 is SEHNR and CDR2 FQNEAQ (reference sequence). Deletions cut 1 base from V and 6 bases from J, with 16 bases between. The CDR3 is made up of 15 amino acids. As DNA, the CDR3 is TGTGCCAGCAGCTTAGAAACAGGGATCTTCCGCGAGCAGTACTTC. It is translated as CASSLETGIFREQYF.